These 2 T cell receptor beta chains came from one sample sequenced in a study of blood T cell repertoires in COVID-19. Generated by immunoSEQ multiplex PCR, the TCRdb table keeps only in-frame clones and is missing some. Of roughly 100,000 clones detected, around nine tenths appear once; the ten largest clones hold around 2%. The sample comprised peripheral blood. Receptors originate from a man aged 50 or older with active COVID-19.

The chain combines TRBV13 with TRBJ2-3; D remains ambiguous. V was cut by 2 bases and J by 2 bases, with 11 bases left in between. The CDR3 covers 15 residues. Germline values: CDR1 PRHDT, CDR2 FYEKMQ (reference sequence). CDR3 nucleotides: TGTGCCAGCAGCTTACCCCCGGTCGACACAGATACGCAGTATTTT. It yields the protein CASSLPPVDTDTQYF.

The rearrangement links TRBV2 to TRBJ1-1; 7 nucleotides agree with TRBD1. V lost 9 bases to trimming and J lost 6 bases; unmatched junction nucleotides: 13. From germline, CDR1 is SNHLY and CDR2 FYNNEI. The length of the CDR3 is 14 residues. CDR3 region: CASRTGQSSAEAFF. The CDR3 nucleotides are TGTGCCAGTAGGACAGGCCAATCATCAGCTGAAGCTTTCTTT.